This section outlines one T cell receptor (beta chain) sequence together with its context. Its antigen is not known. Some clones are missing from TCRdb's copy, which holds only in-frame ones; the method was immunoSEQ multiplex PCR. The sample contains 25,000 to 35,000 clones, roughly nine tenths of which appear only once. This sample is drawn from a study of OX40 agonist ivuxolimab in advanced cancers. Overall study: About 44% of patients had received prior checkpoint inhibitor therapy. Study-level findings and limits: Doses of 0.1 to 3.0 mg/kg were accompanied by clonal expansion of CD4+ and CD8+ blood T cells by week 6. With doses of 0.1-3.0 mg/kg, partial responders showed among the lowest clonal expansion.

Trimming removed 0 bases from V and 8 bases from J, with 8 bases in between. The CDR3 loop spans 13 amino acids. The germline CDR1 and CDR2 sequences are SGDLS and YYNGEE. The sequencing used CD4+ or CD8+ T cells sorted from blood, collected in a trial of the OX40 agonist ivuxolimab. The chain is built from TRBV9 and TRBJ1-4; the D is unclear. This sequence originates from an adult with an advanced solid tumor such as melanoma, head and neck, liver or kidney cancer. The CDR3: CASSVDSAEKLFF. CDR3 nucleotide sequence: TGTGCCAGCAGCGTAGACTCCGCCGAAAAACTGTTTTTT.